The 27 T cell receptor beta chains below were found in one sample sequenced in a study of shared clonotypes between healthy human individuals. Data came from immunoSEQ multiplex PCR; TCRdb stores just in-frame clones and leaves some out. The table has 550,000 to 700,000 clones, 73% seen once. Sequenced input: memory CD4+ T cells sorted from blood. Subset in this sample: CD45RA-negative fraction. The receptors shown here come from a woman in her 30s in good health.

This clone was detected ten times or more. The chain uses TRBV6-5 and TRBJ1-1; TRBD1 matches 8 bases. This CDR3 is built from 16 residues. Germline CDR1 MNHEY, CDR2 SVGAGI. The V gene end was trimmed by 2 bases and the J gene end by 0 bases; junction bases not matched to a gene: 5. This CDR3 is CASSYDRGLMNTEAFF. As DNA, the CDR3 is TGTGCCAGCAGTTACGACAGGGGATTGATGAACACTGAAGCTTTCTTT.

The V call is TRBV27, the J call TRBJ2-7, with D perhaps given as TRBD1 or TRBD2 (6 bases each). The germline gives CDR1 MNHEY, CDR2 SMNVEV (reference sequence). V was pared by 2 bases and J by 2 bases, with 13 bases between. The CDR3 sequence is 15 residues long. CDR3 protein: CASSLGGLTTYEQYF. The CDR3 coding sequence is TGTGCCAGCAGTTTAGGGGGGCTGACGACCTACGAGCAGTACTTC.

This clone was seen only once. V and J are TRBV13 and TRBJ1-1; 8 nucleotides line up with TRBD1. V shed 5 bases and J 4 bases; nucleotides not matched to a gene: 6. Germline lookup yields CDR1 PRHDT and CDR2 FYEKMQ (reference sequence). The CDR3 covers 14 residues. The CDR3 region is CASSHRQGITEAFF. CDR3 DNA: TGTGCCAGCAGCCACAGACAGGGGATCACTGAAGCTTTCTTT. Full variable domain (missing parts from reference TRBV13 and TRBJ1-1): AAGVIQSPRHLIKEKRETATLKCYPIPRHDTVYWYQQGPGQDPQFLISFYEKMQSDKGSIPDRFSAQQFSDYHSELNMSSLELGDSALYFCASSHRQGITEAFFGQGTRLTVV.

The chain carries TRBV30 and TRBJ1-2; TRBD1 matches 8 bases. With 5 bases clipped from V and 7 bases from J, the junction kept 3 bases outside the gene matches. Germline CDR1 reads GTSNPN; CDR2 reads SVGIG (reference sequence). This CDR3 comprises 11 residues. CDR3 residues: CAWGQGSGYTF. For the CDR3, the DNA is TGTGCCTGGGGACAGGGTTCTGGCTACACCTTC.

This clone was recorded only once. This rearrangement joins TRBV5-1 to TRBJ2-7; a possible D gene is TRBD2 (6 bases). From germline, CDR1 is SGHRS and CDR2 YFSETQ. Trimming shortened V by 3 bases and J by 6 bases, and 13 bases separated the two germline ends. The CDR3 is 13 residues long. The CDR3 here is CASSWGDPSEQYF. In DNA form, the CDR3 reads TGCGCCAGCAGCTGGGGGGATCCTTCCGAGCAGTACTTC.

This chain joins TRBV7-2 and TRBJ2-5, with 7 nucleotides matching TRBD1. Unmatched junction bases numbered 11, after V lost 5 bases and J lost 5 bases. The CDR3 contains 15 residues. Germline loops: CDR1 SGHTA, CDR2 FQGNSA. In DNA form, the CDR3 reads TGTGCCAGCAGCCCTTTTGACAGGGTATGGGAGACCCAGTACTTC. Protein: CASSPFDRVWETQYF.

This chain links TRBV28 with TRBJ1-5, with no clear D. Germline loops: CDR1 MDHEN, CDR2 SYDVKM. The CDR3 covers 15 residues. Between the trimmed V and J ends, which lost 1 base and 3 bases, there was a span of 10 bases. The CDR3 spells CASSLSSGNNQPQHF. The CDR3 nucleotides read TGTGCCAGCAGTTTATCTTCGGGGAACAATCAGCCCCAGCATTTT.

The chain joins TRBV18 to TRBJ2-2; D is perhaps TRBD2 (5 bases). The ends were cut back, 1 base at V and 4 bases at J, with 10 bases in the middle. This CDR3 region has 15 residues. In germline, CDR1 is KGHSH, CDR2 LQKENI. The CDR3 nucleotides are TGTGCCAGCTCACCACGAGGGCTGGGCACCGGGGAGCTGTTTTTT. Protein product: CASSPRGLGTGELFF.

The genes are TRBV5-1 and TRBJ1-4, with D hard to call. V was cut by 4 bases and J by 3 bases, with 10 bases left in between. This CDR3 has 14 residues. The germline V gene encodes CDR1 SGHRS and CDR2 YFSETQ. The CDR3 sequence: CASSLGSPNEKLFF. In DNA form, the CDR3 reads TGCGCCAGCAGCCTCGGCAGTCCTAATGAAAAACTGTTTTTT.

In DNA form, the CDR3 reads TGTGCCAGCAGCTTTTCAGGGAAGACCCAGGTGTACTTC. Residues: CASSFSGKTQVYF. The chain couples TRBV7-6 to TRBJ2-7, with D maybe TRBD1 (5 bases). The V and J ends lost 3 bases and 12 bases respectively, with 18 bases between them. This CDR3 has 13 amino acids. Germline CDR1 reads SGHVS; CDR2 reads FNYEAQ.

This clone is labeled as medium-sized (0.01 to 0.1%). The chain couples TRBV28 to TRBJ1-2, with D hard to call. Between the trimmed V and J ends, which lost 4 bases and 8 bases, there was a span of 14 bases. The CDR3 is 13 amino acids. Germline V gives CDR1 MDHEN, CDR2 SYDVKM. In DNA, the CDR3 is TGTGCCAGCAGTTCCAAGGTCCCCGTAGGCTACACCTTC. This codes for CASSSKVPVGYTF.

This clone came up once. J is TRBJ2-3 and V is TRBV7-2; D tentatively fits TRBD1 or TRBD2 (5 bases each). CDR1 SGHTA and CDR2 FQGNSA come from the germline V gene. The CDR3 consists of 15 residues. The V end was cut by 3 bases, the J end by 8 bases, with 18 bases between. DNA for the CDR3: TGTGCCAGCAGCTTGCAGGGATTATCTCGGGGTACGCAGTATTTT. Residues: CASSLQGLSRGTQYF.

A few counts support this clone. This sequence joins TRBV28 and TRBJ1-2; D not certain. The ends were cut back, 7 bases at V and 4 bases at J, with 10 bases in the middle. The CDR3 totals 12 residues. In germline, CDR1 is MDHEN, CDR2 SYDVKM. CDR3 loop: CASTKGTYGYTF. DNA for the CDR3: TGTGCCAGCACGAAGGGAACCTATGGCTACACCTTC.

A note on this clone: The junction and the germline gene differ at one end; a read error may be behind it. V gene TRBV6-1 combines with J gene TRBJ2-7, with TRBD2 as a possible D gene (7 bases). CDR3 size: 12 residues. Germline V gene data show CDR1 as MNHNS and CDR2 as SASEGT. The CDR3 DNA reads TGCGGGACAAGGGGGGGGACCTACGAGCAGTACTTC. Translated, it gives CGTRGGTYEQYF.

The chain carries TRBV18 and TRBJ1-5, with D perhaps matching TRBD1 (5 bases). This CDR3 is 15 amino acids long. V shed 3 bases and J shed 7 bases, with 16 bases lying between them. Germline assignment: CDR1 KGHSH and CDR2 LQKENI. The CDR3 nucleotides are TGTGCCAGCTCACCCTCGATGGGGGAAGCCCAGCCCCAGCATTTT. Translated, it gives CASSPSMGEAQPQHF.

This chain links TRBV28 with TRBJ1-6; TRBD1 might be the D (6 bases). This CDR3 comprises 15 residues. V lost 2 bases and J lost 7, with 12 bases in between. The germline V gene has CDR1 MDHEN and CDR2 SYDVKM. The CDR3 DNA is TGTGCCAGCAGTTTAATCGGGCAGGGGAATTCACCCCTCCACTTT. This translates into CASSLIGQGNSPLHF.

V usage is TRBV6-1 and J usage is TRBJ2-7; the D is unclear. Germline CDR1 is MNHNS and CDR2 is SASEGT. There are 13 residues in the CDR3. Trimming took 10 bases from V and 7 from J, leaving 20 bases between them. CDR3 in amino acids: CAISRQPLTEQYF. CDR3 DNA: TGTGCCATCTCCCGCCAACCCTTGACGGAGCAGTACTTC.

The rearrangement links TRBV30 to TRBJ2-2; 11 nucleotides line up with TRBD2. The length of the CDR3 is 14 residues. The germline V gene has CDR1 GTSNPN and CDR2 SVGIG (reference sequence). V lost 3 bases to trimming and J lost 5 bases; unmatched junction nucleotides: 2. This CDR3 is CAWRTSGATGELFF. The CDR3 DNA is TGTGCCTGGAGGACTAGCGGGGCTACCGGGGAGCTGTTTTTT.

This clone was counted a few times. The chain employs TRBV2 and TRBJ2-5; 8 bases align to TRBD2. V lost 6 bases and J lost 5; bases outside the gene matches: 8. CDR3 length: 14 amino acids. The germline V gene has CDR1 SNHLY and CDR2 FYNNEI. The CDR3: CASSAGLAYETQYF. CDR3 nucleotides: TGTGCCAGCAGCGCCGGACTAGCCTACGAGACCCAGTACTTC.

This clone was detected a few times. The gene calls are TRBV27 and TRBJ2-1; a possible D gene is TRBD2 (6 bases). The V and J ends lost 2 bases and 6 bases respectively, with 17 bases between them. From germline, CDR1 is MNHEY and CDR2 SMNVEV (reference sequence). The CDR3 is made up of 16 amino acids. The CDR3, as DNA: TGTGCCAGCAGTTTAAGGGAGGTGGGGACGGGCAATGAGCAGTTCTTC. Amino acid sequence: CASSLREVGTGNEQFF.

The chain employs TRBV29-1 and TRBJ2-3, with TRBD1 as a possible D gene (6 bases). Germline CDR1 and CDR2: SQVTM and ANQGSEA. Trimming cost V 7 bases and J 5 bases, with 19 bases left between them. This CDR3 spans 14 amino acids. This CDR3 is CSARMARGRDTQYF. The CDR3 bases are TGCAGCGCCCGAATGGCGAGGGGGAGAGATACGCAGTATTTT.

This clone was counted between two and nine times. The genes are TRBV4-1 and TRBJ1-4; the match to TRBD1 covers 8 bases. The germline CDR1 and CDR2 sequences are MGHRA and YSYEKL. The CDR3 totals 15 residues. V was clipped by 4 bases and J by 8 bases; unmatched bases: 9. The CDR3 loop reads CASSRTGTGDEKLFF. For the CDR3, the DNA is TGCGCCAGCAGCCGAACCGGGACAGGAGACGAAAAACTGTTTTTT.

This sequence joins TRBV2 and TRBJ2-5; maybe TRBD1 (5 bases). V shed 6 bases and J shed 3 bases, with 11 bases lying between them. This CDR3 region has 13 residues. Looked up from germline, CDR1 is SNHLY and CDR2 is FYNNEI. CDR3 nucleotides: TGTGCCAGCAGCGACAGTCAAGAAGAGACCCAGTACTTC. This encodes CASSDSQEETQYF.

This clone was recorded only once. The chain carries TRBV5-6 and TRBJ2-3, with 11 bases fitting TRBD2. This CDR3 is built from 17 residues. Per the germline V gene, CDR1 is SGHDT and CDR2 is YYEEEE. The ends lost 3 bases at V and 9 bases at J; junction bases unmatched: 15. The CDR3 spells CASSWGTSGAPSWTQYF. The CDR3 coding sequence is TGTGCCAGCAGCTGGGGGACTAGCGGAGCCCCCTCTTGGACGCAGTATTTT.

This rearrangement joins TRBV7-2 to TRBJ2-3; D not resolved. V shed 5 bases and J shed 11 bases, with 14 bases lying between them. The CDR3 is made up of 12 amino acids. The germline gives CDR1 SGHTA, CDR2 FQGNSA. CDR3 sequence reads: CASSLEVGKQYF. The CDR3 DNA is TGTGCCAGCAGCCTAGAGGTGGGAAAGCAGTATTTT.

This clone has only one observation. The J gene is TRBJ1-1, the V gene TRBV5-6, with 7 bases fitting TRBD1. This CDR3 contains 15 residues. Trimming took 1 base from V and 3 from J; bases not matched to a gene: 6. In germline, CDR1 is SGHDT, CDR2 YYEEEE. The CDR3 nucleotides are TGTGCCAGCAGCTTGTTCGGGGACAGATACACTGAAGCTTTCTTT. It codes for CASSLFGDRYTEAFF. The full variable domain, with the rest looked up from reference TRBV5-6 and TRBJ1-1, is DAGVTQSPTHLIKTRGQQVTLRCSPKSGHDTVSWYQQALGQGPQFIFQYYEEEERQRGNFPDRFSGHQFPNYSSELNVNALLLGDSALYLCASSLFGDRYTEAFFGQGTRLTVV.

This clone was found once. Here the CDR3 reads CASSEDRGRMGTEAFF. In DNA, the CDR3 is TGCGCCAGCAGTGAGGACAGGGGGCGTATGGGCACTGAAGCTTTCTTT. This chain joins TRBV10-1 and TRBJ1-1; 10 nucleotides agree with TRBD1. The germline V gene encodes CDR1 WNHNN and CDR2 SYGVQD (reference sequence). Germline trimming cut 2 bases from V and 4 bases from J; bases unmatched to any gene: 7. The CDR3 consists of 16 residues.